The 21 T cell receptor beta chains in this list originate from one sample, sequenced in a study of T cell clones after liver transplantation. Libraries were prepared by immunoSEQ multiplex PCR; TCRdb keeps only in-frame clonotypes and omits some of them. This table has roughly 80,000 clones, 75% to 90% appearing once. Sequenced material: CD4+ T cells from blood, taken at the 22-month timepoint. The receptor source for this set is a human patient who received a liver transplant. Part of the T cells may come from the graft donor.

The chain joins TRBV27 to TRBJ2-5, with D possibly being TRBD2 (6 bases). Germline CDR1 reads MNHEY; CDR2 reads SMNVEV (reference sequence). Trimming removed 5 bases at V and 7 bases at J, with 11 bases between. This CDR3 comprises 12 residues. CDR3: CASSSVGGTQYF. CDR3 nucleotides: TGTGCCAGCAGTAGCGTCGGGGGGACCCAGTACTTC.

The DNA of the CDR3 is TGTGCCAGCCACCCCCTGACAGGGAACGAGCAGTACTTC. Protein sequence: CASHPLTGNEQYF. The chain joins TRBV2 to TRBJ2-7, with 7 positions matching TRBD1. V trimming: 8 bases; J trimming: 5 bases; junction bases outside the gene matches: 9. Germline-derived CDR1 and CDR2 are SNHLY and FYNNEI. The CDR3 loop spans 13 amino acids.

V usage is TRBV28 and J usage is TRBJ1-2; D might be TRBD1 (5 bases). The CDR3 length is 14 residues. Trimming removed 6 bases from V and 1 base from J, with 12 bases in between. CDR1 is MDHEN and CDR2 is SYDVKM in the germline V gene. The CDR3 sequence: CASRLGASNYGYTF. For the CDR3, the DNA is TGTGCCAGCAGGCTAGGGGCCAGTAACTATGGCTACACCTTC.

The gene calls are TRBV11-2 and TRBJ2-1, with D uncertain. Trimming stripped 4 bases from V and 7 bases from J, with 8 bases between. CDR1 SGHAT and CDR2 FQNNGV come from the germline V gene. This CDR3 contains 12 residues. The chain's CDR3 is CASSSAGNEQFF. CDR3 coding DNA: TGTGCCAGCAGCTCCGCTGGGAATGAGCAGTTCTTC.

The DNA of the CDR3 is TGTGCCACCAGCAGAGACCGCGGTCAGACAGGATTTTCCTACGAGCAGTACTTC. Residues: CATSRDRGQTGFSYEQYF. The chain employs TRBV15 and TRBJ2-7; D possibly corresponds to TRBD1 (6 bases). The germline gives CDR1 LNHNV, CDR2 YYDKDF (reference sequence). Trimming left V 0 bases short and J 1 base short, with 19 bases between. CDR3 length equals 18 residues.

The rearrangement joins TRBV2 to TRBJ2-1; D may be TRBD2 (5 bases). The CDR3 runs 14 residues. Trimming shortened V by 6 bases and J by 3 bases, and 12 bases separated the two germline ends. Germline assignment: CDR1 SNHLY and CDR2 FYNNEI. The CDR3 loop is CASRSLAGYNEQFF. Written as DNA, the CDR3 is TGTGCCAGCAGGAGCTTGGCGGGCTACAATGAGCAGTTCTTC.

CDR3 amino acids: CASSWGRDSYEQYF. In DNA, the CDR3 is TGTGCCAGCAGTTGGGGACGGGACTCCTACGAGCAGTACTTC. The chain joins TRBV6-5 to TRBJ2-7; possibly TRBD1 or TRBD2 for D (5 bases each). There are 14 residues in the CDR3. Germline V gives CDR1 MNHEY, CDR2 SVGAGI. V was cut by 4 bases and J by 0 bases, with 10 bases left in between.

V and J are TRBV30 and TRBJ1-3; no clear D gene. Trimming shortened V by 3 bases and J by 0 bases, and 9 bases separated the two germline ends. The CDR3 runs to 14 residues. Germline V gene data show CDR1 as GTSNPN and CDR2 as SVGIG (reference sequence). CDR3 sequence (DNA): TGTGCCTGGAGCAAAGGGAGCTCTGGAAACACCATATATTTT. Translating gives CAWSKGSSGNTIYF.

J is TRBJ2-2 and V is TRBV7-2, with TRBD1 matching 9 bases. Germline V gives CDR1 SGHTA, CDR2 FQGNSA. J lost 5 bases, V lost 2 bases, and 6 bases had no gene match. The CDR3 contains 16 residues. The CDR3 reads CASSLRTGEGTGELFF. The CDR3 nucleotides are TGTGCCAGCAGCTTAAGGACAGGGGAAGGAACCGGGGAGCTGTTTTTT.

This clone was observed once. The chain links TRBV5-1 to TRBJ2-3; D gene ambiguous. From germline, CDR1 is SGHRS and CDR2 YFSETQ. This CDR3 region has 15 residues. V was clipped by 4 bases and J by 5 bases, with 17 bases between them. The CDR3 region is CASSEILASVDTQYF. CDR3 DNA sequence: TGCGCCAGCAGCGAAATCCTGGCCAGCGTAGATACGCAGTATTTT.

This chain connects TRBV27 to TRBJ2-2; D might be TRBD1 or TRBD2, each matching 5 bases. Trimming took off 3 bases at V and 3 bases at J, with 11 bases between the two ends. In germline, CDR1 is MNHEY, CDR2 SMNVEV (reference sequence). The CDR3 is 15 amino acids. The DNA for the CDR3 is TGTGCCAGCAGTTTGAGGGGTGTAGACACCGGGGAGCTGTTTTTT. Its protein is CASSLRGVDTGELFF.

This clone came up once. This chain uses TRBV27 with TRBJ2-4; the D gene could be TRBD1 or TRBD2 (5 bases each). Germline loops: CDR1 MNHEY, CDR2 SMNVEV (reference sequence). The CDR3 has 17 residues. Trimming pared 5 bases from V and 2 bases from J, leaving 19 bases between. CDR3 residues: CASSPRQGVRTKNIQYF. The CDR3, as DNA: TGTGCCAGCAGTCCCCGGCAGGGAGTAAGGACCAAAAACATTCAGTACTTC.

This clone was observed a few times. The chain links TRBV6-4 to TRBJ2-3, with D perhaps matching TRBD1 (6 bases). The ends were cut back, 6 bases at V and 3 bases at J, with 16 bases in the middle. CDR1 and CDR2 (germline): MRHNA, SNTAGT. CDR3 length: 15 amino acids. The CDR3, as DNA: TGTGCCAGCAGGCGACCTCAGGGGCGGACAGATACGCAGTATTTT. Residues: CASRRPQGRTDTQYF.

This clone showed up just a few times. This sequence joins TRBV11-2 and TRBJ2-7, with D tentatively TRBD2 (6 bases). The length of the CDR3 is 14 residues. CDR1 and CDR2 from the germline V gene are SGHAT and FQNNGV. Trimming stripped 3 bases from V and 4 bases from J, with 13 bases between. This CDR3 reads CASSFSSGPYEQYF. The CDR3 bases are TGTGCCAGCAGCTTCTCCAGCGGGCCTTACGAGCAGTACTTC.

The chain recombines TRBV5-1 with TRBJ1-6; 7 bases agree with TRBD1. There are 13 residues in the CDR3. V trimming: 6 bases; J trimming: 7 bases; junction bases outside the gene matches: 4. Germline V gives CDR1 SGHRS, CDR2 YFSETQ. This chain's CDR3 is CASTTTGNSPLHF. The DNA for the CDR3 is TGCGCCAGCACTACGACAGGGAATTCACCCCTCCACTTT. The variable domain in full, completed from reference TRBV5-1 and TRBJ1-6, reads KAGVTQTPRYLIKTRGQQVTLSCSPISGHRSVSWYQQTPGQGLQFLFEYFSETQRNKGNFPGRFSGRQFSNSRSEMNVSTLELGDSALYLCASTTTGNSPLHFGNGTRLTVT.

The chain is built from TRBV7-6 and TRBJ2-1; a possible D gene is TRBD1 (6 bases). The CDR3 has 13 residues. The ends were cut back, 5 bases at V and 9 bases at J, with 14 bases in the middle. Germline V gives CDR1 SGHVS, CDR2 FNYEAQ. The CDR3: CASSVTGFGEQFF. The CDR3 region has the DNA TGTGCCAGCAGCGTAACAGGGTTCGGTGAGCAGTTCTTC.

The V gene is TRBV29-1, the J gene TRBJ1-1; no definite D call. Trimming left V 8 bases short and J 9 bases short, with 16 bases between. Per the germline V gene, CDR1 is SQVTM and CDR2 is ANQGSEA. The CDR3 runs 11 residues. CDR3 sequence: CSLGRVDQAFF. The CDR3 DNA is TGCAGCCTAGGGAGGGTTGATCAAGCTTTCTTT.

The CDR3 loop reads CASSEPSGRVNEQFF. The CDR3 DNA follows: TGTGCCAGCAGTGAACCGAGCGGGAGAGTCAATGAGCAGTTCTTC. This chain links TRBV25-1 with TRBJ2-1; 8 positions agree with TRBD2. Germline V gene lookup returns CDR1 MGHDK and CDR2 SYGVNS. V trimming: 2 bases; J trimming: 6 bases; junction bases outside the gene matches: 6. There are 15 residues in the CDR3.

The table lists this clone with a count of one. The V and J genes are TRBV7-2 and TRBJ2-7; TRBD2 might be the D (6 bases). Between the trimmed V and J ends, which lost 3 bases and 3 bases, there was a span of 9 bases. Germline CDR1 reads SGHTA; CDR2 reads FQGNSA. This CDR3 comprises 13 residues. CDR3 region: CASSFGSGYEQYF. In DNA form, the CDR3 reads TGTGCCAGCAGCTTCGGGAGCGGCTACGAGCAGTACTTC.

The chain uses TRBV7-3 and TRBJ1-2; 7 bases match TRBD1. Germline V gene lookup returns CDR1 SGHTA and CDR2 FQGTGA. The CDR3 loop spans 17 amino acids. Germline trimming cut 4 bases from V and 6 bases from J; bases unmatched to any gene: 17. The CDR3 bases are TGTGCCAGCAGCTCGACAGGGAGCGCGGGACCTAGCGATGGCTACACCTTC. This gives the protein CASSSTGSAGPSDGYTF.

The genes are TRBV19 and TRBJ1-1, with D unclear. The V end lost 3 bases, the J end lost 6 bases, and 5 bases lay between the germline ends. In germline, CDR1 is LNHDA, CDR2 SQIVND (reference sequence). There are 11 residues in the CDR3. CDR3 loop: CASSMRAEAFF. Here the CDR3 DNA reads TGTGCCAGTAGTATGAGGGCTGAAGCTTTCTTT.